This T cell receptor beta chain is drawn from a study of cytomegalovirus exposure and HLA in healthy donors (dated 2017 in TCRdb). In the study overall: An earlier analysis of fewer than 750 of the donors reported 250 to 300 Gb of sequence data and around 110 million unique TCR beta sequences obtained from 150 million to 200 million T cells. Rather than using new phenotypic data, the later analysis identified candidate immune exposures from TCR beta sequences and from how often those sequences occurred across donors. An earlier analysis of approximately 630 of the donors applied high-throughput TCR beta sequencing to assess whether each TCR beta V gene segment acted as functional or pseudogenic. All discovery cohort repertoires had been generated using a single sequencing platform. Both class I and class II loci were covered by HLA typing, at four-digit resolution. The study aimed to test whether cataloging public T cell receptors could reveal signatures of past pathogen exposure. The number of typed donors differed by locus: about 620-640 for A, B, C, DRB1 and DQB1; approximately 520 for DQA1; 606 for DPA1; and about 450 for DPB1. Roughly 300 gigabases of sequencing data and 91 million or so unique TCR sequences made up an early release that covered some 640 HLA-typed donors. A handful of DR-DQ haplotypes were handled as single units for association and clustering because linkage in the cohort was strong. Using immunosequencing, the study profiled T cell repertoires from about 610 subjects and related those repertoires to cytomegalovirus serostatus. Donor age, sex, ethnicity and CMV serostatus were compiled alongside the repertoire data. The genetic ancestry cluster associated with self-reported Caucasian donors included about four fifths of the roughly 410 genotyped donors. High-throughput TCR immunosequencing, statistical association of individual TCRs with disease status, and machine learning were combined to predict cytomegalovirus infection status. In a later genetic analysis, genome-wide SNP genotypes for about three fifths of the roughly 670 donors were used, and that subset was treated as a discovery cohort. In a later analysis, previously published TCR beta repertoires from hundreds of donors were re-analyzed and high-resolution HLA genotyping was added so that TCR occurrence patterns could be studied. Along with the roughly 700-subject first cohort, a separate validation cohort of over a hundred different subjects was used. Among about 390 genotyped donors of the cohort, an average of about 240,000 unique TCR beta nucleotide sequences were sequenced per donor, 15% to 20% of them non-productive.

Findings and caveats that apply to the study as a whole: A total of roughly 160 TCR beta chains were listed by the study as associated with cytomegalovirus. In a later analysis, several top co-occurrence clusters were reported to appear linked to parvovirus B19, influenza, CMV and Epstein-Barr virus. In this cohort, only TCR beta chains were sequenced, and detectable features were limited by the absence of alpha or paired-chain data. A cluster of highly shared sequence variants was judged likely to represent a technical artifact of the sequencing pipeline. For the cohort, immune exposure information was limited to CMV serostatus. The earlier analysis of a few hundred of the donors excluded some 16 rarely observed V segments, including chromosome 9 orphons, because counts were too low. In a later analysis, TCR association rates were found to vary across HLA loci, with the most associated TCRs seen for DRB1 alleles and the fewest for HLA-C alleles. A further reported finding was that TCR beta sequences accurately predicted the HLA-A and HLA-B alleles for most subjects in the first cohort. The classifier was reported to diagnose cytomegalovirus status with high specificity and sensitivity in both the original cohort and the validation cohort. Broadly in line with IMGT annotations, most TCR beta V segments showed up in productive rearrangements about 87% or about 30% of the time in an earlier analysis of approximately 600 of the donors. Roughly uniform sequencing depth across donors was assumed in presence/absence analyses, although this assumption may not hold. In a later analysis, HLA-associated TCR beta chains showed more clonal expansion and lower generation probabilities than non-associated chains that were equally common. Compared with the approximately 710-donor mean, donors in an Asian-associated ancestry cluster had fewer N-insertions in productive TCRs, according to a later genetic analysis. Some IMGT-functional V segments, including TRBV6-2 and TRBV6-3, could not be distinguished by the 87-base-pair reads and were therefore excluded. It was suggested by the authors that the approach could potentially be generalized to other disease states and immunological phenotypes. Because HLA typing was missing for some donors at each locus, association tests included only the typed subset. At a false discovery rate of 0.05, a later analysis linked some 17,000 TCR beta sequences to specific HLA alleles. In vitro tests confirmed that a few of the cytomegalovirus-associated TCR beta chains recognize cytomegalovirus antigens. Strong co-occurrence of HLA alleles, especially DR and DQ, made assigning TCR associations to individual alleles difficult. Across donors, most TCR sequences were observed very rarely, whereas some public TCRs were present in many individuals. Most CMV-associated TCR beta chains appeared to be HLA-restricted in a later analysis, and the HLA associations seemed to be driven largely by CMV exposure. Linkage disequilibrium might explain the correlated functional status among segregating V segments, but an unknown experimental factor could not be ruled out. V-gene and J-gene trimming of TCR beta chains was associated with a missense DCLRE1C variant in a later genetic analysis, and the association was replicated in an independent cohort.

Its CDR3 holds 13 amino acids, cysteine through phenylalanine. The CDR3 DNA has 39 bases and is translated from base 1. V and J are truncated by 0 bases and 5 bases respectively, leaving an intervening sequence of 7 bases. CDR1 and CDR2, per the germline V gene, are MNHEY and SVGAGI. The library came from the immunoSEQ multiplex PCR assay. A mixture of 60 forward primers for TCR Vbeta segments and 13 reverse primers for TCR Jbeta segments was used in the multiplex PCR. The CDR3 region of rearranged TCR beta genes was amplified from genomic DNA by a multiplex PCR assay. The Illumina HiSeq System was used to sequence the amplified TCR beta libraries as 87-base-pair reads. The study's processing was this. Across the roughly 670 repertoires, a later analysis counted roughly 77 million unique TCR beta chains, approximately 12 million of which were shared by at least two donors. Raw reads were error-corrected and collapsed into unique sequences with a nearest-neighbor algorithm that merged closely related sequences to remove PCR and sequencing errors. To assign V, D and J gene segments, CDR3 sequences were aligned to IMGT reference sequences. For a sequence to be retained, a match of at least six nucleotides to both a V gene segment and a J gene segment was required. A rearrangement counted as productive if the CDR3 had no stop codons and remained in frame with V and J, and every other rearrangement counted as non-productive. Following IMGT convention, CDR3 was defined as the stretch from the second conserved V-encoded cysteine up to the conserved J-encoded phenylalanine. The earlier analysis of approximately 590 of the donors excluded any sequence lacking an unambiguous match to a single V gene segment. An earlier analysis of a few hundred of the donors classified V segments as functional when productive rearrangements were above 56.7% and as segregating when the standard deviation between donors was above 5%. A statistical classification framework was built to diagnose cytomegalovirus status from the catalog of TCR beta chain sequences. A later analysis assigned V and J genes by comparing TCR nucleotide sequences with IMGT/GENE-DB human TR gene sequences. Using the TCRdist pipeline, a later analysis assigned CDR3 sequences along with most-parsimonious VDJ recombination scenarios. In a later analysis, every TCR beta chain was defined by the combination of its CDR3 amino acid sequence and its V-gene family, and reads without a unique V-gene family were dropped. A later analysis removed several hundred highly shared, low-generation-probability nucleotide sequences to deal with suspected cross-contamination and a sequencing artifact. In a later analysis, a clonal expansion index for each public chain was calculated from normalized within-repertoire ranks of inferred template counts. In a later analysis, generation probabilities were computed using a VDJ recombination model fitted to out-of-frame rearrangements, and the results were checked against IGoR. In a later analysis, TCR-TCR, TCR-HLA and TCR-CMV co-occurrence was scored with hypergeometric tests, and a repertoire-size bias correction was applied to TCR pairs. In a later analysis, false discovery rates were estimated by permuting HLA or CMV assignments 20 times. A later analysis grouped co-occurring TCRs with DBSCAN, adding TCRdist sequence similarity when clustering within HLA-allele-positive subsets. Repertoires with fewer than 30,000 or more than 120,000 public chains, plus five repertoires with anomalous nucleotide sharing, were excluded from co-occurrence clustering. As stored in TCRdb, this immuneACCESS dataset retains in-frame rearrangements with V and J assigned. A fraction of the clones does not appear; measured against another copy, unresolved V genes explain less than half of the discrepancy, and the remainder lacks a known reason. V and J calls and clone size are copied from that table; D and trimming were computed from the DNA. The table of this sample itemizes approximately 110,000 clones. The ten largest clones capture under 0.7% of the sample.

The cohort comprised hundreds of healthy bone marrow donors. Cohort members were all nominally healthy when sampled, although unrecorded immune exposures were likely present. The donor was CMV seronegative and belonged to the group of more than 300 seronegative cohort members. Every donor gave a peripheral blood sample, and the peripheral blood mononuclear cells from that sample were used for TCR beta sequencing. The Qiagen DNeasy Blood Extraction Kit was used to extract genomic DNA from the blood cell samples. In regard to this clone: The antigen this receptor binds is unknown. The same CDR3 can be traced to other DNA sequences in this sample.

The TCR comes from a man in his forties or fifties in good health and CMV-seronegative. This sequence uses TRBV6-5 and TRBJ1-1, with the D gene not clear enough to name. Material for sequencing was PBMCs. The CDR3 region: CASSYSGGTEAFF. The DNA reads as follows: TGTGCCAGCAGTTACTCTGGAGGAACTGAAGCTTTCTTT.